The 25 T cell receptor beta chains reported below all come from one sample, sequenced in a study of blood T cell repertoires in COVID-19. The assay was immunoSEQ multiplex PCR, and TCRdb's table has in-frame clones only and misses some. Among approximately 300,000 clones, around 85% were seen once, and the ten largest hold roughly 0.94%. Sample: peripheral blood. These TCRs come from a human donor with COVID-19, enrolled during active disease. The donor label of this sample is uncertain.

This clone was counted a single time. The genes are TRBV19 and TRBJ1-6, with TRBD1 identical over 8 bases. V lost 6 bases and J lost 9; bases outside the gene matches: 7. CDR3 length equals 14 residues. Per germline, CDR1 LNHDA and CDR2 SQIVND (reference sequence). The chain's CDR3 is CASRKGQAGSPLHF. CDR3 DNA: TGTGCCAGTAGGAAGGGACAGGCCGGTTCACCCCTCCACTTT.

The V call is TRBV5-1, the J call TRBJ2-2, with D maybe TRBD2 (5 bases). CDR1 and CDR2 from the germline V gene are SGHRS and YFSETQ. The CDR3 extends over 16 amino acids. V was trimmed by 0 bases and J by 0 bases, leaving 9 bases between them. The CDR3 reads CASSLALAANTGELFF. The CDR3 nucleotides read TGCGCCAGCAGCTTGGCCCTAGCCGCGAACACCGGGGAGCTGTTTTTT.

In this sample, this clone turned up a few times. The chain is built from TRBV28 and TRBJ2-1; possible D gene TRBD1, 7 bases. CDR1 is MDHEN, CDR2 SYDVKM, per germline. The CDR3 extends over 19 amino acids. Trimming pared 5 bases from V and 1 base from J, leaving 24 bases between. The CDR3 sequence: CASSPWDSFVGTSYNEQFF. CDR3 DNA: TGTGCCAGCAGTCCCTGGGACAGCTTTGTCGGGACTTCCTACAATGAGCAGTTCTTC.

The V and J genes are TRBV5-8 and TRBJ2-1, with 8 bases fitting TRBD1. Trimming at V came to 4 bases and at J to 3 bases, leaving 6 bases not matched to a gene. The length of the CDR3 is 15 residues. The V gene's germline CDR1 is SGHTS and CDR2 YDEGEE. The CDR3 nucleotides are TGTGCCAGCAGCACCGGGACAGGCTTCTACAATGAGCAGTTCTTC. This encodes CASSTGTGFYNEQFF.

The chain carries TRBV7-6 and TRBJ1-2; 9 bases fit TRBD1. The V and J ends lost 4 bases and 5 bases, in that order; junction bases with no gene match: 8. CDR3 length equals 15 residues. CDR1 and CDR2 (germline): SGHVS, FNYEAQ. The CDR3 DNA reads as TGTGCCAGCAGCTCCCTCCCAGACAGGGGGTATGGCTACACCTTC. It is translated as CASSSLPDRGYGYTF. Looking up the rest from reference TRBV7-6 and TRBJ1-2 gives the full variable domain: GAGVSQSPRYKVTKRGQDVALRCDPISGHVSLYWYRQALGQGPEFLTYFNYEAQQDKSGLPNDRFSAERPEGSISTLTIQRTEQRDSAMYRCASSSLPDRGYGYTFGSGTRLTVV.

V is TRBV3-1 (or the pseudogene TRBV3-2) and J is TRBJ2-3; a weak D match, TRBD1 (6 bases). V lost 4 bases to trimming and J lost 3 bases, with 14 bases between them. The CDR3 runs 15 residues. Germline values: CDR1 LGHDT, CDR2 YNNKEL (reference sequence). The DNA of the CDR3 is TGTGCCAGCAGCCTAGAGACAGGAAGGACAGATACGCAGTATTTT. Protein sequence: CASSLETGRTDTQYF.

The rearrangement joins TRBV11-2 to TRBJ2-2, with 10 bases that match TRBD2. The CDR3 extends over 16 amino acids. V lost 7 bases and J lost 5; bases outside the gene matches: 10. CDR1 and CDR2 (germline): SGHAT, FQNNGV. The CDR3, as DNA: TGTGCCAGCACCCGACTAGCGGGCCTCTCAACCGGGGAGCTGTTTTTT. This translates into CASTRLAGLSTGELFF.

This chain joins TRBV7-9 and TRBJ2-3, with D perhaps TRBD2 (5 bases). Germline lookup yields CDR1 SEHNR and CDR2 FQNEAQ (reference sequence). The CDR3 contains 13 residues. V lost 4 bases and J 5 bases, leaving 10 bases between the germline ends. The CDR3 DNA reads TGTGCCAGCAGCTCGGGGTCTGGAGATACGCAGTATTTT. Encoded protein: CASSSGSGDTQYF.

This clone was detected only a few times. The V call is TRBV6-5, the J call TRBJ1-4, with D uncertain. Germline V gene lookup returns CDR1 MNHEY and CDR2 SVGAGI. The length of the CDR3 is 14 residues. Trimming pared 7 bases from V and 4 bases from J, leaving 13 bases between. CDR3 in DNA: TGTGCCAGCACCCCGGTATCGGGTAATGAAAAACTGTTTTTT. Encoded protein: CASTPVSGNEKLFF.

J is TRBJ2-3 and V is TRBV5-4, with D possibly TRBD1 on 5 matching bases. This CDR3 has 16 residues. Germline V gives CDR1 SGHNT, CDR2 YYREEE (reference sequence). Trimming left V 4 bases short and J 0 bases short, with 15 bases between. The CDR3: CASSTPGMGSTDTQYF. As DNA, the CDR3 is TGTGCCAGCAGCACCCCAGGGATGGGCAGCACAGATACGCAGTATTTT.

The table lists this clone with a count of one. The genes are TRBV18 and TRBJ2-7, with D perhaps TRBD1 (5 bases). Germline V CDR1 and CDR2: KGHSH, LQKENI. V lost 0 bases, J lost 2 bases, and 11 bases lay in between. CDR3 length equals 15 residues. The DNA for the CDR3 is TGTGCCAGCTCACCACCAGTGGGGCCGGCCTACGAGCAGTACTTC. Translated: CASSPPVGPAYEQYF.

The chain links TRBV9 to TRBJ2-5; the D gene is possibly TRBD2 (6 bases). The length of the CDR3 is 15 residues. CDR1 and CDR2 (germline): SGDLS, YYNGEE. V dropped 3 bases and J dropped 4 bases, with 16 bases sitting between them. The CDR3 loop reads CASSAAWGEAETQYF. Written as DNA, the CDR3 is TGTGCCAGCAGCGCGGCTTGGGGGGAAGCAGAGACCCAGTACTTC.

This clone was seen a single time. The rearrangement links TRBV27 to TRBJ2-1; D might be TRBD2 (5 bases). The germline CDR1 and CDR2 sequences are MNHEY and SMNVEV (reference sequence). The CDR3 loop spans 13 amino acids. The ends were cut back, 7 bases at V and 6 bases at J, with 13 bases in the middle. The CDR3 nucleotides are TGTGCCAGCACCCCGGGAAATTTCAATGAGCAGTTCTTC. It is translated as CASTPGNFNEQFF.

The chain is built from TRBV19 and TRBJ2-7, with 9 bases aligning to TRBD2. The CDR3 loop spans 15 amino acids. Trimming took 5 bases from V and 5 from J; bases not matched to a gene: 10. Looked up from germline, CDR1 is LNHDA and CDR2 is SQIVND (reference sequence). CDR3: CASSPQAGGWDEQYF. DNA of the CDR3: TGTGCCAGTAGTCCTCAAGCGGGAGGATGGGACGAGCAGTACTTC.

V is TRBV28 and J is TRBJ2-5; 12 bases line up with TRBD2. V dropped 1 base and J dropped 4; count of bases not matched to a gene: 4. The CDR3 sequence is 16 residues long. Germline CDR1 reads MDHEN; CDR2 reads SYDVKM. In DNA, the CDR3 is TGTGCCAGCAGTTTATTGCTAGCGGGAGGGGGAGAGACCCAGTACTTC. As protein: CASSLLLAGGGETQYF.

The V call is TRBV19, the J call TRBJ1-5, with a possible D match to TRBD1 (5 bases). Trimming left V 1 base short and J 5 bases short, with 9 bases between. The CDR3 covers 14 residues. The germline V gene has CDR1 LNHDA and CDR2 SQIVND (reference sequence). The CDR3 bases are TGTGCCAGTAGTATAGCAGGGAAGGATCAGCCCCAGCATTTT. It yields the protein CASSIAGKDQPQHF. Looking up the rest from reference TRBV19 and TRBJ1-5 gives the full variable domain: DGGITQSPKYLFRKEGQNVTLSCEQNLNHDAMYWYRQDPGQGLRLIYYSQIVNDFQKGDIAEGYSVSREKKESFPLTVTSAQKNPTAFYLCASSIAGKDQPQHFGDGTRLSIL.

CDR3: CASSPPTGGQGAGEQFF. As DNA, the CDR3 is TGTGCCAGCAGTCCTCCTACTGGCGGACAGGGGGCCGGTGAGCAGTTCTTC. The chain links TRBV28 to TRBJ2-1, with 11 bases fitting TRBD1. The CDR3 is 17 amino acids. Germline loops: CDR1 MDHEN, CDR2 SYDVKM. With 5 bases clipped from V and 9 bases from J, the junction kept 15 bases outside the gene matches.

V is TRBV28 and J is TRBJ2-3; D gene unclear. The CDR3 consists of 15 residues. V was clipped by 6 bases and J by 0 bases, with 13 bases between them. Germline assignment: CDR1 MDHEN and CDR2 SYDVKM. The CDR3: CASSQREASTDTQYF. For the CDR3, the DNA is TGTGCCAGCAGCCAAAGAGAAGCGAGCACAGATACGCAGTATTTT.

The J gene is TRBJ1-2, the V gene TRBV28; D is perhaps TRBD1 (5 bases). Germline lookup yields CDR1 MDHEN and CDR2 SYDVKM. V was shortened by 3 bases and J by 0 bases, with 17 bases between the two germline ends. The CDR3 contains 17 residues. The CDR3 bases are TGTGCCAGCAGTTTGGGTGGGGCAGGTGGGGCTAACTATGGCTACACCTTC. It encodes CASSLGGAGGANYGYTF.

CDR3 nucleotide sequence: TGTGCCAGTAGTATCCGCAGGGGCGGAGGCTACACCTTC. Translated: CASSIRRGGGYTF. This chain connects TRBV19 to TRBJ1-2; D possibly corresponds to TRBD1 (6 bases). The CDR3 runs 13 residues. CDR1 is LNHDA and CDR2 is SQIVND in the germline V gene (reference sequence). Trimming cost V 3 bases and J 8 bases, with 13 bases left between them.

This rearrangement joins TRBV5-6 to TRBJ1-6; possible D gene TRBD1, 5 bases. V lost 0 bases, J lost 14 bases, and 12 bases lay in between. The CDR3 spans 13 residues. The germline gives CDR1 SGHDT, CDR2 YYEEEE. Here the CDR3 reads CASSLAGPGTLHF. CDR3 in DNA: TGTGCCAGCAGCTTGGCAGGCCCAGGGACCCTCCACTTT.

The chain combines TRBV7-9 with TRBJ1-2; D gene unclear. The V end lost 7 bases, the J end lost 3 bases, and 9 bases lay between the germline ends. Germline values: CDR1 SEHNR, CDR2 FQNEAQ (reference sequence). CDR3 length: 12 amino acids. The CDR3 nucleotides are TGTGCCAGCACCTATCCGGACTATGGCTACACCTTC. Its protein product is CASTYPDYGYTF.

V usage is TRBV2 and J usage is TRBJ1-5; TRBD1 is a possible D gene (5 bases). Germline loops: CDR1 SNHLY, CDR2 FYNNEI. The CDR3 length is 15 residues. Deletions cut 8 bases from V and 6 bases from J, with 20 bases between. CDR3 in amino acids: CASGGYARVGQPQHF. The CDR3 DNA is TGTGCCAGCGGTGGATACGCCAGGGTGGGTCAGCCCCAGCATTTT.

The CDR3 region is CASSQGSQPQHF. In DNA form, the CDR3 reads TGTGCCAGCAGCCAGGGGTCCCAGCCCCAGCATTTT. This chain connects TRBV7-9 to TRBJ1-5, with a possible D match to TRBD1 (6 bases). The CDR3 spans 12 residues. The V and J ends lost 5 bases and 7 bases respectively, with 9 bases between them. Germline V gene data show CDR1 as SEHNR and CDR2 as FQNEAQ (reference sequence).

V is TRBV27 and J is TRBJ1-5, with 7 bases matching TRBD1. The junction had 5 bases not matched to a gene; V was cut back by 6 bases and J by 3 bases. The CDR3 totals 14 residues. Germline CDR1 and CDR2: MNHEY and SMNVEV (reference sequence). The CDR3 is CASRPDRDNQPQHF. The CDR3 bases are TGTGCCAGCAGACCCGACAGGGACAATCAGCCCCAGCATTTT.